What follows are 8 T cell receptor beta chains derived from one specimen sequenced in a study of blood T cell repertoires in COVID-19. Here immunoSEQ multiplex PCR was the method, and the copy in TCRdb shows in-frame clones only, minus some. Here the sample spans approximately 200,000 clones, around 90% being singletons. Sequenced material: PBMCs or T cells enriched from blood (not recorded which). The source is a man between 25 and 39 years old who had recovered from COVID-19.

The CDR3 DNA sequence: TGCGCCAGCAGCTTGGAACTAGCGGTCAATGAGCAGTTCTTC. Translation: CASSLELAVNEQFF. J is TRBJ2-1 and V is TRBV5-1; 8 bases agree with TRBD2. V lost 0 bases and J lost 6; bases outside the gene matches: 2. Per germline, CDR1 SGHRS and CDR2 YFSETQ. The CDR3 length is 14 residues.

This rearrangement joins TRBV7-9 to TRBJ2-7, with D unclear. The CDR3 sequence is 14 residues long. V shed 4 bases and J shed 3 bases, with 13 bases lying between them. Germline loops: CDR1 SEHNR, CDR2 FQNEAQ (reference sequence). In nucleotides, the CDR3 is TGTGCCAGCAGCTCATTCGCTCACTACTACGAGCAGTACTTC. Translation: CASSSFAHYYEQYF.

The chain employs TRBV11-2 and TRBJ1-2; D gene uncertain. V shed 4 bases and J shed 4 bases, with 19 bases lying between them. The CDR3 covers 16 residues. Germline lookup yields CDR1 SGHAT and CDR2 FQNNGV. The CDR3 region is CASSSGITDFIYGYTF. The CDR3 coding sequence is TGTGCCAGCAGCTCCGGGATTACCGACTTTATCTATGGCTACACCTTC. Full variable domain (missing parts from reference TRBV11-2 and TRBJ1-2): EAGVAQSPRYKIIEKRQSVAFWCNPISGHATLYWYQQILGQGPKLLIQFQNNGVVDDSQLPKDRFSAERLKGVDSTLKIQPAKLEDSAVYLCASSSGITDFIYGYTFGSGTRLTVV.

This chain joins TRBV11-2 and TRBJ1-4; D not certain. CDR3 size: 16 residues. Germline loops: CDR1 SGHAT, CDR2 FQNNGV. With 4 bases removed from V and 6 bases from J, the gap between germline ends came to 18 bases. CDR3 nucleotide sequence: TGTGCCAGCAGCTACCGCTTTCCCCCGAGGGATGAAAAACTGTTTTTT. Encoded protein: CASSYRFPPRDEKLFF.

V usage is TRBV4-1 and J usage is TRBJ2-7; 7 bases match TRBD1. CDR3 size: 15 residues. Trimming cost V 3 bases and J 7 bases; bases outside gene matches: 12. Germline loops: CDR1 MGHRA, CDR2 YSYEKL. The CDR3 loop is CASSHGRDSLREQYF. For the CDR3, the DNA is TGCGCCAGCAGCCACGGCCGGGACAGTCTTCGGGAGCAGTACTTC.

This chain joins TRBV5-4 and TRBJ1-2, with TRBD1 matching 10 bases. This CDR3 spans 13 amino acids. The germline V gene has CDR1 SGHNT and CDR2 YYREEE (reference sequence). Germline trimming cut 5 bases from V and 4 bases from J; bases unmatched to any gene: 2. This chain's CDR3 is CASSWDRGYGYTF. CDR3 nucleotides: TGTGCCAGCAGTTGGGACAGGGGCTATGGCTACACCTTC.

The chain carries TRBV6-5 and TRBJ1-4; TRBD1 agrees at 7 bases. Germline V gene sequence: CDR1 MNHEY, CDR2 SVGAGI. This CDR3 comprises 14 residues. The trim removed 5 bases at V and 8 bases at J, leaving 8 bases unmatched. As DNA, the CDR3 is TGTGCCAGCAGTCCCGAGGGGGCGAGGGAAAAACTGTTTTTT. This encodes CASSPEGAREKLFF.

The sample holds one count of this clone. V is TRBV28 and J is TRBJ2-1; 10 nucleotides match TRBD1. Per the germline V gene, CDR1 is MDHEN and CDR2 is SYDVKM. The CDR3 totals 15 residues. With V trimmed by 6 bases and J by 4 bases, 6 bases remained unmatched. The CDR3 nucleotides read TGTGCCAGCAGACCGGGACAGGGGTATTACAATGAGCAGTTCTTC. It specifies CASRPGQGYYNEQFF.